This T cell receptor (beta chain) was sequenced in a study of blood T cell repertoires in COVID-19. Method: immunoSEQ multiplex PCR; TCRdb's copy keeps in-frame clones and lacks some. The repertoire consists of 250,000 to 350,000 clones, with about 85% occurring once and the leading ten covering 2% to 2.5%. Germline lookup yields CDR1 SGHRS and CDR2 YFSETQ. The J segment lost 4 bases and the V segment lost 2 bases, leaving 12 bases of the junction unmatched. The CDR3 sequence is 19 residues long. The chain couples TRBV5-1 to TRBJ2-2, with 12 bases matching TRBD2. The TCR was taken from a woman aged 45-65 years who had recovered from COVID-19. Sequencing used peripheral blood. The CDR3 nucleotides are TGCGCCAGCAGCTTAAAATTGGGCACTAGCGGGAGGCCCACCGGGGAGCTGTTTTTT. Residues: CASSLKLGTSGRPTGELFF. The full variable domain, completed using reference TRBV5-1 and TRBJ2-2, is KAGVTQTPRYLIKTRGQQVTLSCSPISGHRSVSWYQQTPGQGLQFLFEYFSETQRNKGNFPGRFSGRQFSNSRSEMNVSTLELGDSALYLCASSLKLGTSGRPTGELFFGEGSRLTVL.